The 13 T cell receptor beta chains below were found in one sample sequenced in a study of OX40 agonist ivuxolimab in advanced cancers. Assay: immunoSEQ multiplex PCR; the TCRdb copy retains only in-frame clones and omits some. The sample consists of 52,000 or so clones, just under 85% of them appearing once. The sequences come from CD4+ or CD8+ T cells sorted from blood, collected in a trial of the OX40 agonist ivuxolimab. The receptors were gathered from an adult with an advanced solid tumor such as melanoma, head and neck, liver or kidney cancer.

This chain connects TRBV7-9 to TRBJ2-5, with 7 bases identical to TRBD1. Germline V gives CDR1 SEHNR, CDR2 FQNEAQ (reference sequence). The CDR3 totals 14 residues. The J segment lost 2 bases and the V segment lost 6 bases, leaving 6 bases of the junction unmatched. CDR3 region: CASRAGTVQETQYF. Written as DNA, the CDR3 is TGTGCCAGCAGAGCCGGGACAGTACAAGAGACCCAGTACTTC.

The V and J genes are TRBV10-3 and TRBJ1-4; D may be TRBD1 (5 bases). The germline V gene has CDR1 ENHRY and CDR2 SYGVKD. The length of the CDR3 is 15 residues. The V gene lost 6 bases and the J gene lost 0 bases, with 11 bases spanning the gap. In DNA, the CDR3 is TGTGCCATCAGGGAGACAGACGCAACTAATGAAAAACTGTTTTTT. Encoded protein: CAIRETDATNEKLFF.

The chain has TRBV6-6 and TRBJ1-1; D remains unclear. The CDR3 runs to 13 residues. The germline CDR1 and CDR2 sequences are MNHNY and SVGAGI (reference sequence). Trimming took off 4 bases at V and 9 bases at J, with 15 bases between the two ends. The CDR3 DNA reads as TGTGCCAGCAGTTCCTCCGAGCGGGGAAAAGCTTTCTTT. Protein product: CASSSSERGKAFF.

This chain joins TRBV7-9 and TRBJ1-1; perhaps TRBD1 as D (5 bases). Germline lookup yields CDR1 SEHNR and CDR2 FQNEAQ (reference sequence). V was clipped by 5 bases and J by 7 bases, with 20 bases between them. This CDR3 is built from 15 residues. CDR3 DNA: TGTGCCAGCAGCGTTAGGGACCCCCTGTTGGGTGAAGCTTTCTTT. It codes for CASSVRDPLLGEAFF. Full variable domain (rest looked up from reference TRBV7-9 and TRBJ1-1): DTGVSQNPRHKITKRGQNVTFRCDPISEHNRLYWYRQTLGQGPEFLTYFQNEAQLEKSRLLSDRFSAERPKGSFSTLEIQRTEQGDSAMYLCASSVRDPLLGEAFFGQGTRLTVV.

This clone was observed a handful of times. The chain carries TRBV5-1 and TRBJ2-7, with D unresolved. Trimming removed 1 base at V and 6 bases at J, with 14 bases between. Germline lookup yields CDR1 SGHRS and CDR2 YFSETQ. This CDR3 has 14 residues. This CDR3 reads CASSLLDSSAEQYF. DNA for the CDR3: TGCGCCAGCAGCTTGCTGGATTCAAGCGCCGAGCAGTACTTC.

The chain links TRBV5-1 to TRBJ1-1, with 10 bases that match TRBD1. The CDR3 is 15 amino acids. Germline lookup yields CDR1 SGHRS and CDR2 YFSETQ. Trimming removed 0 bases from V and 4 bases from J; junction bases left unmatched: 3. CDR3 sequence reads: CASSLGGQGSTEAFF. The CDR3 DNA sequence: TGCGCCAGCAGCTTGGGGGGACAGGGGAGCACTGAAGCTTTCTTT.

CDR3 bases: TGTGCCAGCTCATGGGGCCCGGACAGGGCCACCGGGGAGCTGTTTTTT. Translated: CASSWGPDRATGELFF. The gene calls are TRBV18 and TRBJ2-2, with 8 bases identical to TRBD1. The CDR3 sequence is 16 residues long. The V gene's germline CDR1 is KGHSH and CDR2 LQKENI. The V segment lost 5 bases and the J segment 4 bases; nucleotides outside the gene matches: 9.

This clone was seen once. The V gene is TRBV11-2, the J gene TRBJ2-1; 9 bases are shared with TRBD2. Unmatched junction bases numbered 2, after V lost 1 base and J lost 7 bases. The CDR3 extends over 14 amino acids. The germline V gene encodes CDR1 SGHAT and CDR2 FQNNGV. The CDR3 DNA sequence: TGTGCCAGCAGCTTAGGGACTAGCGCGAATGAGCAGTTCTTC. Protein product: CASSLGTSANEQFF.

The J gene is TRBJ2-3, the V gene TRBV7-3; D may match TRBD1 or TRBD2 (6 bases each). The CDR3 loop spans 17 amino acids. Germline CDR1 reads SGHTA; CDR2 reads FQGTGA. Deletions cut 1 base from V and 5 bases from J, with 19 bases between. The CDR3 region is CASSLKRGRKGLDTQYF. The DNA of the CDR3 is TGTGCCAGCAGCTTAAAGAGGGGGAGGAAGGGCTTAGATACGCAGTATTTT.

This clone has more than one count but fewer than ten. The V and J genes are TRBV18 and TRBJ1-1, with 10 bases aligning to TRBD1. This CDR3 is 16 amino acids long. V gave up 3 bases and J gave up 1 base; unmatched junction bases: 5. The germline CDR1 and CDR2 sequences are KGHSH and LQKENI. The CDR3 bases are TGTGCCAGCTCACCGCGACAGGGGGCGGGGAACACTGAAGCTTTCTTT. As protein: CASSPRQGAGNTEAFF.

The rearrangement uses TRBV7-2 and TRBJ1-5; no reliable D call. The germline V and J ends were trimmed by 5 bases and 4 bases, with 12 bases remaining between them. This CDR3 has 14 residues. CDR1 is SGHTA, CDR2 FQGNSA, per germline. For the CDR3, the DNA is TGTGCCAGCAGCCCACGGGGTGGAAATCAGCCCCAGCATTTT. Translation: CASSPRGGNQPQHF.

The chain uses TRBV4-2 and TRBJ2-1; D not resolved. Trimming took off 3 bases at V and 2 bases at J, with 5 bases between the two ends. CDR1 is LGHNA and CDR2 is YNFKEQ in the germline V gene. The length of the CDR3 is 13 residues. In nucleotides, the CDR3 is TGTGCCAGCAGCCACCCCCCCTACAATGAGCAGTTCTTC. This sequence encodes CASSHPPYNEQFF.

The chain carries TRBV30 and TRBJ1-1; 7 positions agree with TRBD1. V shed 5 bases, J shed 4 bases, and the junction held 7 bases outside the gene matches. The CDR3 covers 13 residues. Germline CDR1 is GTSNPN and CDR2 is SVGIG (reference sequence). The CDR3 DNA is TGTGCCTGGGCTAGGGACAGTGGCACTGAAGCTTTCTTT. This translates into CAWARDSGTEAFF.